This T cell receptor (beta chain) was found in a study of type 1 and type 2 diabetes patients. Across the study: Participants included type 1 and type 2 diabetes patients plus nondiabetic controls. Findings and limits, study-wide: In CD4+ and CD8+ T cells, type 2 diabetes diversity exceeded type 1.

At least ten counts were recorded for this clonotype. Its target is not known. A single base separates this from a much larger clone, so it may be a read error. Trimming stripped 4 bases from V and 4 bases from J, with 1 base between. The CDR3 totals 10 residues. Germline loops: CDR1 MGHDK, CDR2 SYGVNS. PCR was run on genomic DNA. A primer set of 30 forward and 13 reverse primers amplified the CDR3. MiXCR was run by TCRdb on the multiplex PCR reads, yielding one entry per CDR3 protein. The data hold 280,000 or so distinct CDR3 sequences, with approximately 45% observed a single time. The chain links TRBV25-1 to TRBJ1-1; D uncertain. The TCR originated in a man between 18 and 35 years old with type 2 diabetes. What was sequenced was peripheral blood mononuclear cells (PBMCs). The CDR3 nucleotides read TGTGCCAGCAGTGGCACTGAAGCTTTCTTT. Translating it yields CASSGTEAFF.